Below are 14 T cell receptor beta chains sequenced from a single sample in a study of cytotoxic CD8 clonotypes in ibrutinib-treated CLL. Assay used: immunoSEQ multiplex PCR; TCRdb lists only in-frame clones, some missing. This table has roughly 330,000 clones, 67% appearing once. Sequenced here: PBMCs, sampled after 36 months of ibrutinib treatment. These receptors came from a human donor with chronic lymphocytic leukemia.

The chain recombines TRBV1 with TRBJ1-1. TRBV1 is designated a pseudogene. There are 16 residues in the CDR3. CDR3 loop: CTSSQGLGEEYTEAFF. The CDR3 DNA is TGCACCAGCAGCCAAGGCCTCGGGGAGGAGTACACTGAAGCTTTCTTT.

In this sample, this clone turned up a few times. The chain has TRBV5-6 and TRBJ1-3; unclear D gene. From germline, CDR1 is SGHDT and CDR2 YYEEEE. Trimming took 1 base from V and 4 from J, leaving 6 bases between them. The CDR3 contains 13 residues. CDR3 in amino acids: CASSLPMGNTIYF. DNA of the CDR3: TGTGCCAGCAGCTTGCCGATGGGAAACACCATATATTTT.

The chain couples TRBV6-6 to TRBJ1-5; D not resolved. The CDR3 is made up of 15 amino acids. The V gene lost 7 bases and the J gene lost 4 bases, with 17 bases spanning the gap. Germline values: CDR1 MNHNY, CDR2 SVGAGI (reference sequence). The CDR3 is CASNPLGIFNQPQHF. The CDR3 DNA reads as TGTGCCAGCAACCCGCTCGGGATCTTTAATCAGCCCCAGCATTTT.

The chain recombines TRBV6-5 with TRBJ2-1, with D tentatively TRBD1 (5 bases). In germline, CDR1 is MNHEY, CDR2 SVGAGI. The CDR3 length is 15 residues. The V end lost 3 bases, the J end lost 5 bases, and 14 bases lay between the germline ends. The CDR3 protein is CASSYGLGANNEQFF. CDR3 sequence (DNA): TGTGCCAGCAGTTATGGTCTTGGGGCGAACAATGAGCAGTTCTTC.

J is TRBJ2-3 and V is TRBV10-1; 9 nucleotides align to TRBD2. V lost 3 bases and J lost 6; bases outside the gene matches: 7. There are 15 residues in the CDR3. Germline-derived CDR1 and CDR2 are WNHNN and SYGVQD (reference sequence). CDR3 residues: CASSDTLAGSDTQYF. The CDR3 DNA reads as TGCGCCAGCAGTGATACTCTAGCGGGGTCGGATACGCAGTATTTT.

The CDR3 DNA follows: TGTGCCACCAGCGGTGCCCCAGGGGATCGGGCCAAAAACATTCAGTACTTC. This sequence encodes CATSGAPGDRAKNIQYF. The chain couples TRBV15 to TRBJ2-4, with TRBD1 as a possible D gene (6 bases). This CDR3 contains 17 residues. Germline V lookup: CDR1 LNHNV, CDR2 YYDKDF (reference sequence). The V end lost 5 bases, the J end lost 1 base, and 18 bases lay between the germline ends.

The chain employs TRBV19 and TRBJ1-1; 7 nucleotides line up with TRBD1. The V gene end was trimmed by 6 bases and the J gene end by 1 base; junction bases not matched to a gene: 8. Germline values: CDR1 LNHDA, CDR2 SQIVND (reference sequence). The CDR3 is 15 residues long. The CDR3 loop is CASSPSQGWNTEAFF. For the CDR3, the DNA is TGTGCCAGTAGCCCTTCACAGGGGTGGAACACTGAAGCTTTCTTT.

J is TRBJ1-3 and V is TRBV11-3; no reliable D call. The CDR3 has 14 residues. Germline CDR1 reads SGHNT; CDR2 reads YENEEA. V was clipped by 1 base and J by 4 bases, with 8 bases between them. CDR3 bases: TGTGCCAGCAGCTTAGGGGATCTCGGAAACACCATATATTTT. Residues: CASSLGDLGNTIYF.

The table lists this clone with a count of one. The chain combines TRBV13 with TRBJ2-1; 7 bases fit TRBD1. The CDR3 contains 16 residues. Germline V CDR1 and CDR2: PRHDT, FYEKMQ (reference sequence). The V gene end was trimmed by 4 bases and the J gene end by 5 bases; junction bases not matched to a gene: 11. CDR3 DNA sequence: TGTGCCAGCAGCTACAGAACCAAGACAGGGCACAATGAGCAGTTCTTC. This translates into CASSYRTKTGHNEQFF. Full variable domain (remainder filled in from reference TRBV13 and TRBJ2-1): AAGVIQSPRHLIKEKRETATLKCYPIPRHDTVYWYQQGPGQDPQFLISFYEKMQSDKGSIPDRFSAQQFSDYHSELNMSSLELGDSALYFCASSYRTKTGHNEQFFGPGTRLTVL.

This clone showed up just a few times. This chain connects TRBV27 to TRBJ2-2; 9 bases agree with TRBD1. CDR1 MNHEY and CDR2 SMNVEV come from the germline V gene (reference sequence). With 6 bases clipped from V and 1 base from J, the junction kept 6 bases outside the gene matches. This CDR3 is 16 amino acids long. Here the CDR3 DNA reads TGTGCCAGCAGGAATAAGGACAGGGGGAACACCGGGGAGCTGTTTTTT. Its protein is CASRNKDRGNTGELFF.

The rearrangement uses TRBV6-6 and TRBJ2-3; 11 nucleotides agree with TRBD2. Unmatched junction bases numbered 4, after V lost 0 bases and J lost 5 bases. This CDR3 is 16 amino acids long. Looked up from germline, CDR1 is MNHNY and CDR2 is SVGAGI (reference sequence). The CDR3 DNA sequence: TGTGCCAGCAGTTACTCGGTTAGCGGGGGGGAAGATACGCAGTATTTT. Protein: CASSYSVSGGEDTQYF.

The rearrangement links TRBV5-1 to TRBJ1-1; D gene uncertain. The CDR3 extends over 13 amino acids. Per germline, CDR1 SGHRS and CDR2 YFSETQ. V lost 1 base, J lost 1 base, and 5 bases lay in between. The CDR3 here is CASSLKENTEAFF. The CDR3 nucleotides read TGCGCCAGCAGCTTGAAAGAGAACACTGAAGCTTTCTTT.

This chain connects TRBV6-5 to TRBJ2-7; D is uncertain. This CDR3 spans 16 amino acids. Trimming stripped 0 bases from V and 2 bases from J, with 14 bases between. Germline values: CDR1 MNHEY, CDR2 SVGAGI. In DNA form, the CDR3 reads TGTGCCAGCAGTTACTCGTCAGCATACATTCCCTACGAGCAGTACTTC. Its protein is CASSYSSAYIPYEQYF.

The chain recombines TRBV6-6 with TRBJ2-2; 11 nucleotides align to TRBD2. Germline loops: CDR1 MNHNY, CDR2 SVGAGI (reference sequence). V was clipped by 6 bases and J by 5 bases; unmatched bases: 2. The CDR3 spans 14 residues. CDR3 residues: CASRPSGGTGELFF. The CDR3 bases are TGTGCCAGCAGACCTAGCGGGGGGACCGGGGAGCTGTTTTTT.